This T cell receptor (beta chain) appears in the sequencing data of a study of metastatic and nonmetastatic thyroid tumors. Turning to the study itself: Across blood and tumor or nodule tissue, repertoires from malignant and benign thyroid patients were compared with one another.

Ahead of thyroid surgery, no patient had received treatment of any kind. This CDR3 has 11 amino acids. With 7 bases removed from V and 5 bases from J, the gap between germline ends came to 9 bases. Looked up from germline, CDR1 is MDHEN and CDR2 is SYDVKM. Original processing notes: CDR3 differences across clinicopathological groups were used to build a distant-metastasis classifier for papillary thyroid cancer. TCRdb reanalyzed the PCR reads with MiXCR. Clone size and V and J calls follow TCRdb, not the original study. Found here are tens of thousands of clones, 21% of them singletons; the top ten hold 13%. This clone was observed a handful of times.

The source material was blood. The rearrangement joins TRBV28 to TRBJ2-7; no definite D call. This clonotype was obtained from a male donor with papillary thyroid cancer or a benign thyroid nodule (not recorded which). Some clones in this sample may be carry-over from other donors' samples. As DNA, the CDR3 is TGTGCCAGCAAACTGAGAAACGAGCAGTACTTC. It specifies CASKLRNEQYF.